This entry lists 8 T cell receptor beta chains sequenced from one sample in a study of T cell responses to AZD1222 COVID-19 vaccine. Produced via immunoSEQ multiplex PCR; TCRdb's table is partial and in-frame only. The sample records some 150,000 clones, 80% to 90% being singletons. This sample comprised peripheral blood, obtained after recovery from COVID-19. The receptors derive from an adult who had recovered from COVID-19.

This chain uses TRBV11-2 with TRBJ2-5; 12 bases fit TRBD2. After removal of 4 bases from V and 1 base from J, the junction contained 4 bases not matched to a gene. Germline V gene sequence: CDR1 SGHAT, CDR2 FQNNGV. The CDR3 has 16 amino acids. The CDR3 nucleotides read TGTGCCAGCAGCTCCGGACTAGCGGGGACCCAAGAGACCCAGTACTTC. It specifies CASSSGLAGTQETQYF.

CDR3 region: CASSVDRGDTQYF. The CDR3 DNA reads as TGTGCCAGCAGTGTTGACAGGGGAGATACGCAGTATTTT. The rearrangement uses TRBV27 and TRBJ2-3, with 8 positions matching TRBD1. Germline CDR1 and CDR2: MNHEY and SMNVEV (reference sequence). The CDR3 runs 13 residues. Trimming cost V 5 bases and J 5 bases; bases outside gene matches: 3.

This clone was counted only a few times. The J gene is TRBJ1-5, the V gene TRBV6-5; TRBD1 might be the D (5 bases). The germline gives CDR1 MNHEY, CDR2 SVGAGI. The CDR3 is 15 residues long. Trimming stripped 7 bases from V and 0 bases from J, with 13 bases between. As DNA, the CDR3 is TGTGCCAGCACCCAAAGGGGTTATAGCAATCAGCCCCAGCATTTT. As protein: CASTQRGYSNQPQHF.

This chain uses TRBV5-1 with TRBJ1-4; TRBD1 aligns across 9 bases. V trimming: 3 bases; J trimming: 4 bases; junction bases outside the gene matches: 7. The CDR3 is 16 amino acids. Looked up from germline, CDR1 is SGHRS and CDR2 is YFSETQ. For the CDR3, the DNA is TGCGCCAGCAGCTCTACAGGGGGCTCGTTTAATGAAAAACTGTTTTTT. This translates into CASSSTGGSFNEKLFF.

This chain connects TRBV19 to TRBJ1-2; no definite D call. Germline V CDR1 and CDR2: LNHDA, SQIVND (reference sequence). V was pared by 1 base and J by 1 base, with 7 bases between. The length of the CDR3 is 14 residues. In DNA form, the CDR3 reads TGTGCCAGTAGTATAGGGGTGAATAACTATGGCTACACCTTC. Its translation is CASSIGVNNYGYTF. Supplemented by reference TRBV19 and TRBJ1-2, the full variable domain reads DGGITQSPKYLFRKEGQNVTLSCEQNLNHDAMYWYRQDPGQGLRLIYYSQIVNDFQKGDIAEGYSVSREKKESFPLTVTSAQKNPTAFYLCASSIGVNNYGYTFGSGTRLTVV.

The CDR3 DNA reads TGTGCCAGCAGTTTATCCTCCCAGGGGGTCAATCAGCCCCAGCATTTT. Amino acids: CASSLSSQGVNQPQHF. This chain joins TRBV28 and TRBJ1-5, with TRBD1 matching 7 bases. CDR3 length: 16 residues. V lost 1 base and J lost 3; bases outside the gene matches: 6. Germline V gives CDR1 MDHEN, CDR2 SYDVKM.

CDR3 in amino acids: CAITPGLAGVSEQFF. The CDR3 DNA reads as TGTGCCATCACCCCGGGACTAGCGGGAGTAAGTGAGCAGTTCTTC. The gene calls are TRBV10-3 and TRBJ2-1, with TRBD2 identical over 14 bases. This CDR3 region has 15 residues. The germline CDR1 and CDR2 sequences are ENHRY and SYGVKD. V was clipped by 7 bases and J by 9 bases; unmatched bases: 8.

V is TRBV7-9 and J is TRBJ2-7, with 9 positions matching TRBD2. The CDR3 consists of 15 residues. The V gene's germline CDR1 is SEHNR and CDR2 FQNEAQ (reference sequence). Trimming took 2 bases from V and 6 from J; bases not matched to a gene: 8. For the CDR3, the DNA is TGTGCCAGCAGCTTAACCGGGACTAGCAGCCGCGAGCAGTACTTC. Residues: CASSLTGTSSREQYF.